This record looks at one T cell receptor beta chain sequence and its context. What it recognizes is unknown. The data stem from a study of a mutant IDH1 vaccine in newly diagnosed glioma. Overall study results and limits: Immune responses induced by vaccination arose in 93.3% of the patients.

The time point here: week 11, during vaccination. What each vaccine dose contained was 300 ug of mutant IDH1 20-mer peptide, accompanied by topical imiquimod. Repertoires were generated with immunoSEQ multiplex PCR, while TCRdb's copy carries only in-frame clones and drops some. This sample has 110,000 or so clones, with 90% found just once. The CDR3 has 15 amino acids. The V gene's germline CDR1 is LNHDA and CDR2 SQIVND (reference sequence). Between the trimmed V and J ends, which lost 8 bases and 5 bases, there was a span of 21 bases. The specimen comprised PBMCs, sampled from a glioma patient whose treatment included an IDH1 peptide vaccine. The V call is TRBV19, the J call TRBJ1-2; maybe TRBD1 (5 bases). The sequence derives from a woman between 50 and 59 years old with glioma. CDR3 amino acids: CASRTAGAENYGYTF. The CDR3 nucleotides read TGTGCCAGTCGCACCGCCGGGGCAGAGAATTATGGCTACACCTTC. Full variable domain (rest looked up from reference TRBV19 and TRBJ1-2): DGGITQSPKYLFRKEGQNVTLSCEQNLNHDAMYWYRQDPGQGLRLIYYSQIVNDFQKGDIAEGYSVSREKKESFPLTVTSAQKNPTAFYLCASRTAGAENYGYTFGSGTRLTVV.